One and the same sample provided the 12 T cell receptor beta chains below, sequenced in a study of blood T cell repertoires in COVID-19. Assay used: immunoSEQ multiplex PCR; TCRdb lists only in-frame clones, some missing. The sample holds around 150,000 clones; about 87% are singletons and the top ten take around 10%. The sample consisted of peripheral blood. The receptor set was obtained from a woman between 65 and 79 years old with COVID-19, enrolled during active disease.

V is TRBV2 and J is TRBJ1-5, with D uncertain. The germline V gene encodes CDR1 SNHLY and CDR2 FYNNEI. Trimming took off 1 base at V and 7 bases at J, with 14 bases between the two ends. The CDR3 totals 15 residues. CDR3 residues: CASSEDRSSAQPQHF. CDR3 nucleotides: TGTGCCAGCAGTGAAGACAGATCTTCGGCCCAGCCCCAGCATTTT.

This clone was seen only once. V is TRBV27 and J is TRBJ2-7; 7 bases map to TRBD1. The CDR3 totals 14 residues. V shed 5 bases and J 4 bases; nucleotides not matched to a gene: 8. The germline gives CDR1 MNHEY, CDR2 SMNVEV (reference sequence). CDR3 in DNA: TGTGCCAGCAGTCTCCAGACAGGGCAATACGAGCAGTACTTC. It yields the protein CASSLQTGQYEQYF.

The V call is TRBV19, the J call TRBJ1-6, with TRBD1 matching over 7 bases. Per the germline V gene, CDR1 is LNHDA and CDR2 is SQIVND (reference sequence). V dropped 3 bases and J dropped 7; count of bases not matched to a gene: 9. This CDR3 spans 16 amino acids. The CDR3 region is CASSMMGGTENSPLHF. The CDR3, as DNA: TGTGCCAGTAGTATGATGGGCGGGACAGAAAATTCACCCCTCCACTTT.

The V and J genes are TRBV7-9 and TRBJ2-3, with 7 positions matching TRBD1. V trimming: 5 bases; J trimming: 2 bases; junction bases outside the gene matches: 7. The CDR3 is 15 amino acids. Germline CDR1 SEHNR, CDR2 FQNEAQ (reference sequence). CDR3 DNA sequence: TGTGCCAGCAGCCGTAACGGACAGGCCACAGATACGCAGTATTTT. Protein product: CASSRNGQATDTQYF.

Only one count was recorded for this clone. V is TRBV19 and J is TRBJ1-2, with D perhaps matching TRBD1 (5 bases). Looked up from germline, CDR1 is LNHDA and CDR2 is SQIVND (reference sequence). Trimming cost V 6 bases and J 1 base, with 12 bases left between them. This CDR3 is built from 14 residues. DNA of the CDR3: TGTGCCAGTAGCGCGACAGTACTTAACTATGGCTACACCTTC. Its translation is CASSATVLNYGYTF.

The chain links TRBV6-6 to TRBJ1-3; no clear D. V shed 6 bases and J shed 1 base, with 7 bases lying between them. Germline CDR1 is MNHNY and CDR2 is SVGAGI (reference sequence). CDR3 length equals 13 residues. DNA of the CDR3: TGTGCCAGCAGCCTAACTTCTGGAAACACCATATATTTT. Translated: CASSLTSGNTIYF.

The chain joins TRBV30 to TRBJ2-5; the D is unclear. There are 13 residues in the CDR3. The germline V and J ends were trimmed by 5 bases and 5 bases, with 15 bases remaining between them. Germline values: CDR1 GTSNPN, CDR2 SVGIG (reference sequence). CDR3 coding DNA: TGTGCCTGGGCTAGATCCGGGTGGGAGACCCAGTACTTC. This codes for CAWARSGWETQYF.

The rearrangement uses TRBV5-1 and TRBJ2-3; 9 bases fit TRBD1. Trimming at V came to 3 bases and at J to 6 bases, leaving 11 bases not matched to a gene. The CDR3 covers 16 residues. Germline V gene lookup returns CDR1 SGHRS and CDR2 YFSETQ. CDR3 protein: CASSSGTGFLGDTQYF. CDR3 nucleotide sequence: TGCGCCAGCAGCTCGGGGACAGGGTTCTTGGGGGATACGCAGTATTTT.

The chain joins TRBV5-6 to TRBJ2-2; TRBD2 matches at 8 bases. The CDR3 totals 16 residues. V was pared by 4 bases and J by 4 bases, with 9 bases of the junction left unmatched. Per germline, CDR1 SGHDT and CDR2 YYEEEE. In DNA, the CDR3 is TGTGCCAGCAGCATCCCGGGACTAGTCGGCACCGGGGAGCTGTTTTTT. It yields the protein CASSIPGLVGTGELFF.

CDR3 nucleotides: TGTGCCTGGAGTGCAATACACGGCGGACAGGGGTTGAACGAGCAGTACTTC. This encodes CAWSAIHGGQGLNEQYF. This chain links TRBV30 with TRBJ2-7; 9 bases agree with TRBD1. Trimming cost V 1 base and J 5 bases; bases outside gene matches: 15. The CDR3 runs to 17 residues. The germline V gene has CDR1 GTSNPN and CDR2 SVGIG (reference sequence).

This clone was counted a single time. The chain has TRBV5-8 and TRBJ1-5, with D tentatively TRBD1 (5 bases). Germline CDR1 reads SGHTS; CDR2 reads YDEGEE. Trimming cost V 4 bases and J 1 base, with 12 bases left between them. This CDR3 is 15 amino acids long. This CDR3 is CASSSSTASNQPQHF. In DNA form, the CDR3 reads TGTGCCAGCAGCAGTTCGACAGCCAGCAATCAGCCCCAGCATTTT.

This clone showed up just once. The chain joins TRBV5-1 to TRBJ1-4; D is unclear. The CDR3 covers 17 residues. V was pared by 4 bases and J by 0 bases, with 16 bases between. Germline V lookup: CDR1 SGHRS, CDR2 YFSETQ. The CDR3 here is CASSLDGGIATNEKLFF. The CDR3 nucleotides read TGCGCCAGCAGCCTGGACGGAGGAATTGCAACTAATGAAAAACTGTTTTTT.